The rows below give T cell receptor beta chains drawn from one sample of a study of CD8 T cells in ankylosing spondylitis. From the 5' RACE reads, TCRdb called clonotypes with MiXCR, one entry per CDR3 protein. The data show 120,000 to 150,000 distinct CDR3 sequences, roughly 8% seen once. Source material: synovial fluid, either unsorted or a sorted T cell fraction (not recorded which). These receptors were collected from a male donor with ankylosing spondylitis. CDR3s include the opening cysteine and the closing phenylalanine or tryptophan. The D gene is left open where the match is weak. Clone size, where shown, is once, few, many, or a class for clones that have expanded.

clone_size: NA
d_call: NA
v_call: TRBV7-2
j_call: TRBJ1-4
cdr3_nt: TGTGCCAGCAGCCGATGGGTCAATGAAAAACTGTTTTTT
cdr3_aa: CASSRWVNEKLFF

clone_size: NA
d_call: TRBD1
v_call: TRBV27
j_call: TRBJ1-2
cdr3_nt: TGTGCCAGCAGTACAAGCCGGGACAGCTCAAAGGCCATATATGGCTACACCTTC
cdr3_aa: CASSTSRDSSKAIYGYTF

clone_size: many
d_call: NA
v_call: TRBV4-2
j_call: TRBJ1-3
cdr3_nt: TGTGCCAGCAGCCAAGAGCCGGGAGTAAACACCATATATTTT
cdr3_aa: CASSQEPGVNTIYF

clone_size: many
d_call: TRBD1
v_call: TRBV27
j_call: TRBJ1-1
cdr3_nt: TGTGCCAGCAGTTGGGACAGAGCGAACACTGAAGCTTTCTTT
cdr3_aa: CASSWDRANTEAFF

clone_size: few
d_call: TRBD1
v_call: TRBV12-3/TRBV12-4
j_call: TRBJ2-1
cdr3_nt: TGTGCCAGCAGACCTTACGCGGGCAGGGGGCTAGGGGATGAGCAGTTCTTC
cdr3_aa: CASRPYAGRGLGDEQFF

clone_size: many
d_call: NA
v_call: TRBV5-1
j_call: TRBJ2-4
cdr3_nt: TGCGCCAGCAGCTTAGGAGGGGAAAACATTCAGTACTTC
cdr3_aa: CASSLGGENIQYF

clone_size: many
d_call: NA
v_call: TRBV28
j_call: TRBJ1-1
cdr3_nt: TGTGCCAGCAGCCCTTTGGACAGATTTGAAACTTTCTTT
cdr3_aa: CASSPLDRFETFF

clone_size: NA
d_call: NA
v_call: TRBV10-3
j_call: TRBJ1-4
cdr3_nt: TGTGCCATCAGTGAAAAGGGTCGGGAGTACGAAAAACTGTTTTTT
cdr3_aa: CAISEKGREYEKLFF

clone_size: NA
d_call: NA
v_call: TRBV20-1
j_call: TRBJ1-5
cdr3_nt: TGCAGTGCTAGTGACGGGCCTCAGCCCCAGCATTTT
cdr3_aa: CSASDGPQPQHF

clone_size: few
d_call: NA
v_call: TRBV2
j_call: TRBJ2-1
cdr3_nt: TGTGCCAGCAGTGTCACCGCGAGCTCCTACAATGAGCAGTTCTTC
cdr3_aa: CASSVTASSYNEQFF

clone_size: NA
d_call: NA
v_call: TRBV5-5
j_call: TRBJ2-1
cdr3_nt: TGTGCCAGCAGCGGTGGCGTGTGGACCAGCTCCTACAATGAGCAGTTCTTC
cdr3_aa: CASSGGVWTSSYNEQFF

clone_size: many
d_call: TRBD1
v_call: TRBV7-2
j_call: TRBJ2-1
cdr3_nt: TGTGCCAGCAGCTTAACCGGGACAGGGGAGGATGAGCAGTTCTTC
cdr3_aa: CASSLTGTGEDEQFF

clone_size: few
d_call: NA
v_call: TRBV5-1
j_call: TRBJ1-1
cdr3_nt: TGCGCCAGCAGCTTACGGGCCCTTAACACTGAAGCTTTCTTT
cdr3_aa: CASSLRALNTEAFF

clone_size: few
d_call: NA
v_call: TRBV4-2
j_call: TRBJ2-5
cdr3_nt: TGTGCCAGCAGCCAAGTAGGCGGTCAGGAGACCCAGTACTTC
cdr3_aa: CASSQVGGQETQYF

clone_size: NA
d_call: NA
v_call: TRBV18
j_call: TRBJ2-7
cdr3_nt: TGTGCCAGCTCACCACGACAGCGAACCTACGAGCAGTACTTC
cdr3_aa: CASSPRQRTYEQYF

clone_size: many
d_call: NA
v_call: TRBV20-1
j_call: TRBJ2-6
cdr3_nt: TGCAGTGCTTGGACTGCGATTGGGGCCAACGTCCTGACTTTC
cdr3_aa: CSAWTAIGANVLTF

clone_size: few
d_call: NA
v_call: TRBV9
j_call: TRBJ1-4
cdr3_nt: TGTGCCAGCAGCCCCAGTTGGGGAGGAAAACTGTTTTTT
cdr3_aa: CASSPSWGGKLFF

clone_size: many
d_call: NA
v_call: TRBV7-2
j_call: TRBJ1-4
cdr3_nt: TGTGCCAGCAGCGCCCGACCGGGTCCCAATGAAAAACTGTTTTTT
cdr3_aa: CASSARPGPNEKLFF

clone_size: few
d_call: NA
v_call: TRBV6-5
j_call: TRBJ1-5
cdr3_nt: TGTGCCAGCAGTTACAGGGAGGGCCAGCCCCAGCATTTT
cdr3_aa: CASSYREGQPQHF

clone_size: NA
d_call: NA
v_call: TRBV6-1
j_call: TRBJ1-3
cdr3_nt: TGTGCCAGCATCAATACAGGGACTGGAAACACCATATATTTT
cdr3_aa: CASINTGTGNTIYF

clone_size: many
d_call: NA
v_call: TRBV24-1
j_call: TRBJ1-1
cdr3_nt: TGTGCCACCAGTGTTGACGGAGAAGCTTTCTTT
cdr3_aa: CATSVDGEAFF

clone_size: many
d_call: NA
v_call: TRBV5-1
j_call: TRBJ1-1
cdr3_nt: TGCGCCAGCAGCTGGACATCAGGGGAAGCTTTCTTT
cdr3_aa: CASSWTSGEAFF

clone_size: many
d_call: TRBD1
v_call: TRBV5-1
j_call: TRBJ2-2
cdr3_nt: TGCGCCAGCAGGACAACCGGGACAGGGTTCACCGGGGAGCTGTTTTTT
cdr3_aa: CASRTTGTGFTGELFF

clone_size: NA
d_call: NA
v_call: TRBV6-2/TRBV6-3
j_call: TRBJ2-7
cdr3_nt: TGTGCCAGCCAGGGTTCATCCAGGTCCTACGAGCAGTACTTC
cdr3_aa: CASQGSSRSYEQYF

clone_size: once
d_call: NA
v_call: TRBV6-2/TRBV6-3
j_call: TRBJ1-5
cdr3_nt: TGTGCCAGCAGTTACACGGGGGGCAATCAGCCCCAGCATTTT
cdr3_aa: CASSYTGGNQPQHF

clone_size: NA
d_call: NA
v_call: TRBV30
j_call: TRBJ2-5
cdr3_nt: TGTGCCTGGGGAGTGAAACAAGAGACCCAGTACTTC
cdr3_aa: CAWGVKQETQYF

clone_size: many
d_call: NA
v_call: TRBV12-3/TRBV12-4
j_call: TRBJ1-2
cdr3_nt: TGTGCCAGCAGCGTTACACAGGGTGATGGCTACACCTTC
cdr3_aa: CASSVTQGDGYTF

clone_size: few
d_call: TRBD1
v_call: TRBV28
j_call: TRBJ2-7
cdr3_nt: TGTGCCAGCAGTTTACAGGGGGAGGAGCAGTACTTC
cdr3_aa: CASSLQGEEQYF

clone_size: NA
d_call: TRBD2
v_call: TRBV7-2
j_call: TRBJ2-1
cdr3_nt: TGTGCCAGCAGCACTGCGGGCGGGGGGGCGGATGAGCAGTTCTTC
cdr3_aa: CASSTAGGGADEQFF

clone_size: many
d_call: TRBD1
v_call: TRBV6-2/TRBV6-3
j_call: TRBJ1-2
cdr3_nt: TGTGCCAGGGATCCGGGACAGGGGTCCTTTAACTATGGCTACACCTTC
cdr3_aa: CARDPGQGSFNYGYTF

clone_size: NA
d_call: NA
v_call: TRBV27
j_call: TRBJ1-2
cdr3_nt: TGTGCCAGCAGTAAGGACTGGAGCTATGGCTACACCTTC
cdr3_aa: CASSKDWSYGYTF

clone_size: many
d_call: NA
v_call: TRBV5-1
j_call: TRBJ1-6
cdr3_nt: TGCGCCAGCAGCTTGTCGGGGGAAGAGAGATCACCCCTCCACTTT
cdr3_aa: CASSLSGEERSPLHF

clone_size: few
d_call: NA
v_call: TRBV5-1
j_call: TRBJ1-4
cdr3_nt: TGCGCCAGCAGCTCCGGACAGTGGGGACACGAAAAACTGTTTTTT
cdr3_aa: CASSSGQWGHEKLFF

clone_size: few
d_call: NA
v_call: TRBV20-1
j_call: TRBJ2-2
cdr3_nt: TGCAGTGTCAGAGGGCCCCCTGTAAACACCGGGGAGCTGTTTTTT
cdr3_aa: CSVRGPPVNTGELFF

clone_size: many
d_call: TRBD2
v_call: TRBV5-1
j_call: TRBJ2-7
cdr3_nt: TGCGCCAGCAGCATTGCTAGCGGGAGGAGCGAGCAGTACTTC
cdr3_aa: CASSIASGRSEQYF

clone_size: many
d_call: NA
v_call: TRBV4-3
j_call: TRBJ1-5
cdr3_nt: TGCGCCAGCAGCCAAGATTTGGGGGTAGGTCAGCCCCAGCATTTT
cdr3_aa: CASSQDLGVGQPQHF

clone_size: many
d_call: TRBD2
v_call: TRBV24-1
j_call: TRBJ2-1
cdr3_nt: TGTGCCACCAGTGACACGACTAGCGGGAGTCACAATGAGCAGTTCTTC
cdr3_aa: CATSDTTSGSHNEQFF

clone_size: many
d_call: NA
v_call: TRBV29-1
j_call: TRBJ1-2
cdr3_nt: TGCAGCGCTTTGACAGCTAACTATGGCTACACCTTC
cdr3_aa: CSALTANYGYTF

clone_size: NA
d_call: NA
v_call: TRBV29-1
j_call: TRBJ2-7
cdr3_nt: TGCAGCGTTGGACAGGCAGGCTACGAGCAGTACTTC
cdr3_aa: CSVGQAGYEQYF

clone_size: few
d_call: TRBD1
v_call: TRBV6-2/TRBV6-3
j_call: TRBJ1-1
cdr3_nt: TGTGCCAGCAGAGACGGGACAGGGCGGGCTGAAGCTTTCTTT
cdr3_aa: CASRDGTGRAEAFF

clone_size: NA
d_call: TRBD1
v_call: TRBV7-8
j_call: TRBJ2-2
cdr3_nt: TGTGCCAGCAGCTCCCGGACAGGGAGCACCGGGGAGCTGTTTTTT
cdr3_aa: CASSSRTGSTGELFF

clone_size: few
d_call: TRBD1
v_call: TRBV11-2
j_call: TRBJ2-5
cdr3_nt: TGTGCCAGCAGTTTTGGGGACAGGGGTAGGGAGACCCAGTACTTC
cdr3_aa: CASSFGDRGRETQYF

clone_size: many
d_call: TRBD1
v_call: TRBV20-1
j_call: TRBJ1-2
cdr3_nt: TGCAGTGCTCCCGGGACAGGGGGCCATATTAGCTATGGCTACACCTTC
cdr3_aa: CSAPGTGGHISYGYTF

clone_size: many
d_call: TRBD2
v_call: TRBV20-1
j_call: TRBJ2-7
cdr3_nt: TGCAGTGCCGGACTAGCGCTCTCCTACGAGCAGTACTTC
cdr3_aa: CSAGLALSYEQYF

clone_size: NA
d_call: NA
v_call: TRBV7-8
j_call: TRBJ2-7
cdr3_nt: TGTGCCAGCATCATTTATTACGAGCAGTACTTC
cdr3_aa: CASIIYYEQYF

clone_size: NA
d_call: NA
v_call: TRBV18
j_call: TRBJ1-2
cdr3_nt: TGTGCCAGCTCATCCCAGGCCGGCGGGGCCTATGGCTACACCTTC
cdr3_aa: CASSSQAGGAYGYTF

clone_size: NA
d_call: NA
v_call: TRBV7-2
j_call: TRBJ1-2
cdr3_nt: TGTGCCAGCAGCTTTCCAGGGTTGGTACATGGCTACACCTTC
cdr3_aa: CASSFPGLVHGYTF

clone_size: NA
d_call: NA
v_call: TRBV11-2
j_call: TRBJ2-7
cdr3_nt: TGTGCCAGCAGCTTAGTAGGGTCAGGCTCCTACGAGCAGTACTTC
cdr3_aa: CASSLVGSGSYEQYF

clone_size: NA
d_call: NA
v_call: TRBV5-1
j_call: TRBJ2-6
cdr3_nt: TGCGCCAGCAGCCCGGGGGACACTTGGACCCTCTCTGGGGCCAACGTCCTGACTTTC
cdr3_aa: CASSPGDTWTLSGANVLTF

clone_size: NA
d_call: NA
v_call: TRBV20-1
j_call: TRBJ2-7
cdr3_nt: TGCAGTGCCCCGCATTCTGGGCGGACCTACGAGCAGTACTTC
cdr3_aa: CSAPHSGRTYEQYF